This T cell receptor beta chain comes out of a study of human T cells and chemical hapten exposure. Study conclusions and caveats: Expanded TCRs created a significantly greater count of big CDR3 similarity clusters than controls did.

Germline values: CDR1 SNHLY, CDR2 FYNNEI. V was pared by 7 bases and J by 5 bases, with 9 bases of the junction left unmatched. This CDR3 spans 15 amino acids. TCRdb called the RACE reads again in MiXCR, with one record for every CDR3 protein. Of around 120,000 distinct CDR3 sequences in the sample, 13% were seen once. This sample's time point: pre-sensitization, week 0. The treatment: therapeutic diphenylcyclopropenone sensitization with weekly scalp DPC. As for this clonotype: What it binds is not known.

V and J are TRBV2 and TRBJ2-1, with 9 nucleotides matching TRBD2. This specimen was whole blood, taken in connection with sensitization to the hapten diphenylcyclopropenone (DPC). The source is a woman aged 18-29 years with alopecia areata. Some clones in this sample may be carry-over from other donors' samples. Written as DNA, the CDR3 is TGTGCCAGCAAATTTTACAGCGGGGGGAACAATGAGCAGTTCTTC. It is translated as CASKFYSGGNNEQFF.